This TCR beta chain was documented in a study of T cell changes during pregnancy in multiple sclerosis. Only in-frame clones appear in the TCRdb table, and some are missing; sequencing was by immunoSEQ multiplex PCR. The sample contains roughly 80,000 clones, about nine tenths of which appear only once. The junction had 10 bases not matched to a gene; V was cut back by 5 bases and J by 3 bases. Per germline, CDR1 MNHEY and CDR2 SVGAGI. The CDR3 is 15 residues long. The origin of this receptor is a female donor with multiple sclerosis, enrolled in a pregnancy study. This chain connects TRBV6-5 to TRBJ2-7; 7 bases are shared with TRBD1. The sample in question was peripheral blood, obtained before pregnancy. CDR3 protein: CASSPDRDRIYEQYF. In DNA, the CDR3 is TGTGCCAGCAGTCCCGACCGGGACAGAATCTACGAGCAGTACTTC.